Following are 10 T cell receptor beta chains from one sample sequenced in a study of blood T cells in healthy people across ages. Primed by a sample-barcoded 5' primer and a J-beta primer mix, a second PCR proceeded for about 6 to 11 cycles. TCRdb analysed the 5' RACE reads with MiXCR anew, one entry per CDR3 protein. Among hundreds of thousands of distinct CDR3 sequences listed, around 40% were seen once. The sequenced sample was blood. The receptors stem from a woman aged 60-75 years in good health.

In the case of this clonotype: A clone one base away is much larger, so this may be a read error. CDR3: CASSVEGNTYGYTF. As DNA, the CDR3 is TGCGCCAGCAGCGTGGAAGGGAATACCTATGGCTACACCTTC. This sequence joins TRBV5-1 and TRBJ1-2; D not certain. The germline V gene encodes CDR1 SGHRS and CDR2 YFSETQ. The CDR3 is 14 amino acids. Trimming took 4 bases from V and 4 from J, leaving 14 bases between them.

CDR3 nucleotides: TGCAGTGCTAGAAAAACTAGCGGGAGGGCCTACAATGAGCAGTTCTTC. It specifies CSARKTSGRAYNEQFF. This rearrangement joins TRBV20-1 to TRBJ2-1, with 13 bases fitting TRBD2. With 2 bases clipped from V and 2 bases from J, the junction kept 3 bases outside the gene matches. Per germline, CDR1 DFQATT and CDR2 SNEGSKA (reference sequence). This CDR3 spans 16 amino acids.

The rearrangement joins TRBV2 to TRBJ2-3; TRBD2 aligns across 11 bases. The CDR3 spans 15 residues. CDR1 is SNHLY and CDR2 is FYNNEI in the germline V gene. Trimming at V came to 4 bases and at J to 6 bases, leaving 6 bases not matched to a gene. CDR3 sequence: CASSVSGGAPDTQYF. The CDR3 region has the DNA TGTGCCAGCAGTGTTAGCGGGGGGGCCCCGGATACGCAGTATTTT.

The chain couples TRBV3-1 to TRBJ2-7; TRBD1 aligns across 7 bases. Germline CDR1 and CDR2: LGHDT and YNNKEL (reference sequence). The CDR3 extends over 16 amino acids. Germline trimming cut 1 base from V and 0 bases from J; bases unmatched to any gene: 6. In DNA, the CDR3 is TGTGCCAGCAGCCAAGCTAAGGGACAGACCTCCTACGAGCAGTACTTC. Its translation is CASSQAKGQTSYEQYF.

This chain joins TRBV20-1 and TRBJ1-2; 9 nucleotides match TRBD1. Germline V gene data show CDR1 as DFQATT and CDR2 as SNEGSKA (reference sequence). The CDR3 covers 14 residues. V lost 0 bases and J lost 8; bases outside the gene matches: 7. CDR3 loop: CSARDSQGAWGYTF. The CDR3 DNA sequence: TGCAGTGCTAGAGATTCACAGGGGGCTTGGGGCTACACCTTC.

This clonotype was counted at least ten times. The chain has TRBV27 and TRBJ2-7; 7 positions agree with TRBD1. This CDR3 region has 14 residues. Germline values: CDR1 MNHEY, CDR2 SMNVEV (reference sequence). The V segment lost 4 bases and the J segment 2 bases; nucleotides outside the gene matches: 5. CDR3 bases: TGTGCCAGCAGTTACAGGGGTTTACCCTACGAGCAGTACTTC. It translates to CASSYRGLPYEQYF.

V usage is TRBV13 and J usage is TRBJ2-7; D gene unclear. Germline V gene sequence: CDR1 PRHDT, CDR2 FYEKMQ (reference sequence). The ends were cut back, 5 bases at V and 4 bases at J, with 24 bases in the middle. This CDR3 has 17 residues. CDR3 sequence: CASSPRPSRTTYYEQYF. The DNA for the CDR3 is TGTGCCAGCAGCCCAAGGCCGAGTCGAACGACGTATTACGAGCAGTACTTC.

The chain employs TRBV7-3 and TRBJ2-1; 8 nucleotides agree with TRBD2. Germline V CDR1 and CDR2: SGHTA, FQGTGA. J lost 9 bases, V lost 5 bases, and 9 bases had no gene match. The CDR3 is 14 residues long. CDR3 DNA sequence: TGTGCCAGCAGCGGGTCGGGGGGGCCCGGTGAGCAGTTCTTC. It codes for CASSGSGGPGEQFF.

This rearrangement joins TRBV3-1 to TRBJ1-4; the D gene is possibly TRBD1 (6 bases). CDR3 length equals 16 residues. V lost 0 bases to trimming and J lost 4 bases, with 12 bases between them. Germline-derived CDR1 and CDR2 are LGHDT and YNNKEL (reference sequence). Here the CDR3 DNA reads TGTGCCAGCAGCCAAGATGGCGGGGGCAATAATGAAAAACTGTTTTTT. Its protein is CASSQDGGGNNEKLFF.

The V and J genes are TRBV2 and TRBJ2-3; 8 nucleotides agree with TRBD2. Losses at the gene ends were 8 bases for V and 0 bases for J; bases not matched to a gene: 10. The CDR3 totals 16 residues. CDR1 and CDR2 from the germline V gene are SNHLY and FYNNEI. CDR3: CASGAHSGESTDTQYF. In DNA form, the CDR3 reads TGTGCCAGCGGGGCCCATAGCGGGGAAAGCACAGATACGCAGTATTTT.